This T cell receptor (beta chain) came from a study of T cell changes during pregnancy in multiple sclerosis. Measured with immunoSEQ multiplex PCR; TCRdb has only the in-frame clones, and not every one. The sample records under 50,000 clones, about 94% being singletons. The receptor comes from a female donor with multiple sclerosis, enrolled in a pregnancy study. This specimen was CD8+ T cells from peripheral blood mononuclear cells, taken after pregnancy.

The CDR3, as DNA: TGTGCCAGCAGCTTAAGCAGTTATGGTTCACCCCTCCACTTT. As protein: CASSLSSYGSPLHF. The gene calls are TRBV7-3 and TRBJ1-6; D is unresolved. CDR1 SGHTA and CDR2 FQGTGA come from the germline V gene. The CDR3 consists of 14 residues. V was clipped by 1 base and J by 9 bases, with 10 bases between them.